The present entry profiles one TCR beta chain with its context. There are 17 residues in the CDR3. Germline CDR1 and CDR2: KGHSH and LQKENI. V was clipped by 3 bases and J by 2 bases; unmatched bases: 11. This sample is drawn from a study of blood T cell repertoires in COVID-19. About the research overall: PBMCs, B-cell-depleted T cells, or T cells provided the cDNA or gDNA that made up the material.

TCRdb's copy holds only in-frame clones and misses some; the assay was immunoSEQ multiplex PCR. This table holds around 250,000 clones, roughly 88% found once. Participants were aged about 18 to 89 years, lived in 24 US areas, and enrolled virtually. The sequenced sample was PBMCs or T cells enriched from blood (not recorded which). This receptor was identified in a woman between 40 and 50 years old with acute COVID-19. The chain is built from TRBV18 and TRBJ1-2, with TRBD1 identical over 8 bases. CDR3 nucleotides: TGTGCCAGCTCACCCACGAAAGGACAGGGTCACAACTATGGCTACACCTTC. Translating gives CASSPTKGQGHNYGYTF.